This T cell receptor (beta chain) derives from a study of shared clonotypes between healthy human individuals. With regard to this clone: Its specificity is not known.

Study-wide findings and caveats: Clonotypes shared by all four sorted-subset donors had higher generation probabilities than non-shared clonotypes.

The table came from immunoSEQ multiplex PCR; TCRdb's copy has only in-frame clones and leaves some out. The sample carries about 1 million clones, about 77% recorded once. The clonotype comes from a man between 18 and 29 years old in good health. Sequenced sample: memory CD4+ T cells sorted from blood. Subset of the sample: CD45RA-negative fraction.

The CDR3 sequence: CASSENGDTQYF. CDR3 coding DNA: TGCGCCAGCAGTGAAAATGGGGATACGCAGTATTTT. The J gene is TRBJ2-3, the V gene TRBV10-1; D ambiguous. The CDR3 totals 12 residues. The V end was cut by 3 bases, the J end by 6 bases, with 7 bases between. Germline V CDR1 and CDR2: WNHNN, SYGVQD (reference sequence).